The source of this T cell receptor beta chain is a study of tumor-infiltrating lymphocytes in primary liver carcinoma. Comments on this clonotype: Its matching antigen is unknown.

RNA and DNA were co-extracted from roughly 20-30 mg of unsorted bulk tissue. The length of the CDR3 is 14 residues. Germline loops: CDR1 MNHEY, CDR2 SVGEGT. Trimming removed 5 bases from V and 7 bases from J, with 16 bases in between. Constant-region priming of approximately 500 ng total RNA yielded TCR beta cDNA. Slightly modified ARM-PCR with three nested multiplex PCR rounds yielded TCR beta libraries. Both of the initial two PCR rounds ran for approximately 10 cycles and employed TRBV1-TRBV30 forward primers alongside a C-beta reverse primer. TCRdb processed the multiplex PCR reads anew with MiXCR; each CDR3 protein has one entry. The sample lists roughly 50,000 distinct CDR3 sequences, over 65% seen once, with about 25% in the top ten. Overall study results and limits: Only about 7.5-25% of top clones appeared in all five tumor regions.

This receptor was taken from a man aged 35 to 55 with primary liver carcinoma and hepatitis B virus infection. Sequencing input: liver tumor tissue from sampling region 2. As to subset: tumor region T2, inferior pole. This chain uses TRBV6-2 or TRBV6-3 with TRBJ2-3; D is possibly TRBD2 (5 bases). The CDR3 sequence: CASSHRDETYTQYF. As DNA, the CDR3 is TGTGCCAGCAGTCACCGGGATGAAACATATACGCAGTATTTT.